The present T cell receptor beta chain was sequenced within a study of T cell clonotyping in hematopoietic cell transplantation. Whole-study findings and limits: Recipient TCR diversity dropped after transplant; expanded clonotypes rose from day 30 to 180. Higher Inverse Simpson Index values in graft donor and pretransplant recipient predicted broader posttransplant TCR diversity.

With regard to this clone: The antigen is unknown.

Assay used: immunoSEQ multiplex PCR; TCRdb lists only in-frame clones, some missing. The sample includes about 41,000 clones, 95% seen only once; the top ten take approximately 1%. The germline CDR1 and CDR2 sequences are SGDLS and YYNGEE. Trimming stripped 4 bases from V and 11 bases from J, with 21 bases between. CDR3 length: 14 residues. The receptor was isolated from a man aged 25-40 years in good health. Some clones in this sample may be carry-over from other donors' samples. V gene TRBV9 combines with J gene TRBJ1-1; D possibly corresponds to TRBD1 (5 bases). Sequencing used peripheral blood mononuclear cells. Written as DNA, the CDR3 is TGTGCCAGCAGCCCCCAAGGGGACTGGGACGAGGCTTTCTTT. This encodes CASSPQGDWDEAFF. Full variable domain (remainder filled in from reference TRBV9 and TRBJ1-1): DSGVTQTPKHLITATGQRVTLRCSPRSGDLSVYWYQQSLDQGLQFLIQYYNGEERAKGNILERFSAQQFPDLHSELNLSSLELGDSALYFCASSPQGDWDEAFFGQGTRLTVV.